The clone carrying this T cell receptor (beta chain) was found a few times. Its antigen is not identified. With V trimmed by 1 base and J by 6 bases, 1 base remained unmatched. The germline gives CDR1 SGHVS, CDR2 FQNEAQ. This CDR3 region has 13 residues. The sample comes from a study of early T cells in non-severe SARS-CoV-2 infection. In the study overall: Chains were not paired, and sequencing was done on bulk RNA from unsorted whole blood.

Unique molecular identifiers were affixed to single, distinct cDNA molecules. MiXCR was run by TCRdb on the 5' RACE reads, yielding one entry per CDR3 protein. The table shows tens of thousands of distinct CDR3 sequences, with less than 15% occurring only once. Findings of the study overall: Anti-spike CD8 responses were favored by VDJdb matching, which missed private and CD4 specificities.

The receptor's source is an adult who was a healthcare worker with PCR-confirmed SARS-CoV-2 infection or an uninfected control (not recorded which). Sequencing was carried out using whole blood. The chain links TRBV7-8 to TRBJ1-2, with 8 positions matching TRBD1. CDR3 DNA: TGTGCCAGCAGCTTAGACAGGGGGGATGGCTACACCTTC. It yields the protein CASSLDRGDGYTF. Full variable domain (outside the CDR3, taken from reference TRBV7-8 and TRBJ1-2): GAGVSQSPRYKVAKRGQDVALRCDPISGHVSLFWYQQALGQGPEFLTYFQNEAQLDKSGLPSDRFFAERPEGSVSTLKIQRTQQEDSAVYLCASSLDRGDGYTFGSGTRLTVV.